This T cell receptor beta chain was observed in a study of cytomegalovirus exposure and HLA in healthy donors. Regarding this clone: Its antigen is still unknown.

Use of 60 Vbeta and 13 Jbeta primers characterized the PCR. Clones were read by immunoSEQ multiplex PCR, and TCRdb kept only the in-frame ones, dropping some. The sample has 50,000 to 70,000 clones. CDR3 length equals 13 residues. The germline V gene has CDR1 GTSNPN and CDR2 SVGIG (reference sequence). Overall study findings and caveats: Cytomegalovirus status was reportedly diagnosed by the classifier with high specificity and sensitivity.

Sequencing used PBMCs. The V and J genes are TRBV30 and TRBJ2-5; the D is unclear. The DNA end is more similar to TRBJ2-7, so the J call may be wrong. The sequence was collected from a woman aged 18-30 years in good health and CMV-seronegative. CDR3 amino acids: CAWNLAVSYEQYF. The CDR3 DNA follows: TGTGCCTGGAATCTGGCGGTCTCCTACGAGCAGTACTTC.